A selection of T cell receptor beta chains follows, all from one sample in a study of T cell changes during pregnancy in multiple sclerosis. Method: immunoSEQ multiplex PCR; TCRdb's copy keeps in-frame clones and lacks some. The sample yields fewer than 150,000 clones, approximately 96% seen once. The sequences come from peripheral blood, collected after pregnancy. Receptors were obtained from a female donor with multiple sclerosis, enrolled in a pregnancy study. The CDR3 runs from the conserved cysteine through the conserved F or W. A D gene is named only where the DNA matches it firmly. A clone size is listed for some rows: how often the clone was seen (once, few, many), or a class if it is expanded.

V,D,J,size,DNA,CDR3
TRBV28,TRBD2,TRBJ2-7,.,TGTGCCAGCAGGCCTAGCGGGAGCTCCTACGAGCAGTACTTC,CASRPSGSSYEQYF
TRBV28,TRBD2,TRBJ2-1,.,TGTGCCAGCTTGGCGGGAGGGATTTCCAATGAGCAGTTCTTC,CASLAGGISNEQFF
TRBV19,.,TRBJ1-5,.,TGTGCCAGTAGTACCATTCGACAGTTCAATCAGCCCCAGCATTTT,CASSTIRQFNQPQHF
TRBV18,TRBD1,TRBJ2-7,once,TGTGCCAGCTCAAAAAACAGGGGGAGTCCCGACGAGCAGTACTTC,CASSKNRGSPDEQYF
TRBV30,TRBD1,TRBJ2-5,.,TGTGCCTGGAGTTCCCTCCGGGACAGCCAAGAGACCCAGTACTTC,CAWSSLRDSQETQYF
TRBV28,.,TRBJ1-2,.,TGTGCCAGCCATACCCCCCCCGGGTTCTATGGCTACACCTTC,CASHTPPGFYGYTF
TRBV5-1,.,TRBJ1-4,.,TGCGCCAGCAGCACAGGTCCAGATGAAAAACTGTTTTTT,CASSTGPDEKLFF
TRBV5-1,TRBD2,TRBJ2-3,once,TGCGCCAGCAGCTACCCGGGACTAGCGGGAGTGAAAGATACGCAGTATTTT,CASSYPGLAGVKDTQYF
TRBV5-1,.,TRBJ2-3,.,TGCGCCAGCAGCTTGGTATGGCCAGGGGATACGCAGTATTTT,CASSLVWPGDTQYF
TRBV5-1,.,TRBJ2-5,.,TGCGCCAGCAGCCCGGGGTACCAAGAGACCCAGTACTTC,CASSPGYQETQYF
TRBV7-9,TRBD1,TRBJ2-7,.,TGTGCCAGCAGCTTAGCTAGTGGCCTCGGGACAGGGGGCTACGAGCAGTACTTC,CASSLASGLGTGGYEQYF
TRBV28,.,TRBJ2-7,.,TGTGCCAGCAGTTACCACCAGGGAGTGGGAGGGGGTTCCTACGAGCAGTACTTC,CASSYHQGVGGGSYEQYF
TRBV18,.,TRBJ1-1,.,TGTGCCAGCTCACCCTCCTTTACGGGCTCGGGGACTGAAGCTTTCTTT,CASSPSFTGSGTEAFF
TRBV5-6,TRBD1,TRBJ2-1,.,TGTGCCAGCAGGCCGACAGGGCGCAATGAGCAGTTCTTC,CASRPTGRNEQFF
TRBV19,TRBD2,TRBJ2-2,.,TGTGCCAGTAGTATACGGGGGGCCGGGGAGCTGTTTTTT,CASSIRGAGELFF
TRBV5-4,TRBD2,TRBJ2-5,.,TGTGCCAGCAGTCCAGTAGCGGGATGGGAAGAGACCCAGTACTTC,CASSPVAGWEETQYF
TRBV4-1,.,TRBJ1-2,.,TGCGCCAGCAGCCAAGAAACAGGGATCCATGGCTACACCTTC,CASSQETGIHGYTF
TRBV6-1,TRBD2,TRBJ2-5,.,TGTGCCAGCAGTGGACTTCCGGGACTATACGTTGGAGAGACCCAGTACTTC,CASSGLPGLYVGETQYF
TRBV30,.,TRBJ2-3,.,TGTGCCTGGAGTCACAGGGTGAAGACAGATACGCAGTATTTT,CAWSHRVKTDTQYF
TRBV11-2,TRBD2,TRBJ2-7,.,TGTGCCAGCAGCGTAGCGGGAGCGAGGGAGCAGTACTTC,CASSVAGAREQYF
TRBV5-1,.,TRBJ1-2,.,TGCGCCAGCAGCCTCGGGGGGGATGGCTACACCTTC,CASSLGGDGYTF
TRBV18,TRBD1,TRBJ1-5,.,TGTGCCAGCTCACCAAGTCGGGGACAGGGGAAGAGCAATCAGCCCCAGCATTTT,CASSPSRGQGKSNQPQHF
TRBV4-3,.,TRBJ2-3,.,TGCGCCAGCAGCCAAGAGTGGGGGGTAGAAACAGATACGCAGTATTTT,CASSQEWGVETDTQYF
TRBV27,.,TRBJ2-1,.,TGTGCCAGCAGAGAGGGCGCAGGTTACAATGAGCAGTTCTTC,CASREGAGYNEQFF
TRBV11-2,.,TRBJ2-1,.,TGTGCCAGCAGCTTAGCGGGATACAATGAGCAGTTCTTC,CASSLAGYNEQFF